This entry is about one TCR beta chain. Clones were read by immunoSEQ multiplex PCR, and TCRdb kept only the in-frame ones, dropping some. This sample has some 40,000 clones, with more than 70% found just once. The data were taken from a study of T cell clones after liver transplantation. About the research overall: Third-party-reactive TCRbeta sequences from pre-transplant mixed lymphocyte reactions served as antigen-independent comparators. Without induction therapy, subjects received standard immunosuppression until 12-24 months post-transplant.

Unstimulated PBMCs were sorted into CD3+CD4+ and CD3+CD8+ populations. Source: CD4+ T cells from blood, taken 24 months after liver transplant. The sequence derives from a human patient who received a liver transplant. The graft donor may have given rise to some T cells.

Here the CDR3 reads CASSDRTSSRFDTQYF. DNA for the CDR3: TGTGCCAGCAGCGACCGGACTAGCAGCCGTTTCGATACGCAGTATTTT. V is TRBV7-2 and J is TRBJ2-3, with 8 bases lining up with TRBD2. Germline CDR1 and CDR2: SGHTA and FQGNSA. Trimming took 5 bases from V and 6 from J; bases not matched to a gene: 13. The CDR3 length is 16 residues.